Shown below are 28 T cell receptor beta chains from a single sample sequenced in a study of blood T cell repertoires in COVID-19. Sequenced by immunoSEQ multiplex PCR; TCRdb stores in-frame clones only, minus some. This table has 250,000 or so clones, approximately 89% appearing once. Specimen: PBMCs or T cells enriched from blood (not recorded which). These receptors were obtained from a young woman who had recovered from COVID-19.

The J gene is TRBJ1-5, the V gene TRBV10-3; a weak D match, TRBD1 (5 bases). Trimming removed 4 bases at V and 0 bases at J, with 7 bases between. The germline CDR1 and CDR2 sequences are ENHRY and SYGVKD. This CDR3 contains 14 residues. The CDR3 region has the DNA TGTGCCATCAGTGCCAGGGATAGCAATCAGCCCCAGCATTTT. Protein sequence: CAISARDSNQPQHF.

The rearrangement joins TRBV28 to TRBJ2-1, with 9 bases lining up with TRBD2. The V segment lost 3 bases and the J segment 4 bases; nucleotides outside the gene matches: 4. Germline loops: CDR1 MDHEN, CDR2 SYDVKM. The CDR3 has 15 amino acids. The CDR3 DNA is TGTGCCAGCAGTTTGGGTAGCGGGAGATACAATGAGCAGTTCTTC. Its protein is CASSLGSGRYNEQFF.

The chain has TRBV29-1 and TRBJ1-2; 8 positions agree with TRBD1. The CDR3 loop spans 14 amino acids. The ends lost 7 bases at V and 7 bases at J; junction bases unmatched: 14. Germline V lookup: CDR1 SQVTM, CDR2 ANQGSEA. The CDR3 protein is CSADRDVLGSGYTF. CDR3 nucleotides: TGCAGCGCGGACAGGGACGTTTTAGGGAGTGGCTACACCTTC.

This chain uses TRBV19 with TRBJ2-3; TRBD2 agrees at 15 bases. CDR3 length: 18 amino acids. J gave up 4 bases and V 5 bases, and 10 bases lay outside the gene matches. Germline V gene sequence: CDR1 LNHDA, CDR2 SQIVND (reference sequence). CDR3 loop: CASSQRTSGGALADTQYF. CDR3 nucleotides: TGTGCCAGTAGTCAAAGGACTAGCGGGGGGGCCTTGGCAGATACGCAGTATTTT. The full variable domain, with the rest looked up from reference TRBV19 and TRBJ2-3, is DGGITQSPKYLFRKEGQNVTLSCEQNLNHDAMYWYRQDPGQGLRLIYYSQIVNDFQKGDIAEGYSVSREKKESFPLTVTSAQKNPTAFYLCASSQRTSGGALADTQYFGPGTRLTVL.

The count of this clone is one. The chain employs TRBV3-1 (or the pseudogene TRBV3-2) and TRBJ1-6, with D unclear. V was cut by 0 bases and J by 7 bases, with 7 bases left in between. Germline values: CDR1 LGHDT, CDR2 YNNKEL (reference sequence). The CDR3 sequence is 14 residues long. CDR3 in amino acids: CASSQDAGNSPLHF. For the CDR3, the DNA is TGTGCCAGCAGCCAAGATGCCGGGAATTCACCCCTCCACTTT.

V is TRBV2 and J is TRBJ1-6; 7 bases map to TRBD1. From germline, CDR1 is SNHLY and CDR2 FYNNEI. Trimming removed 4 bases from V and 4 bases from J; junction bases left unmatched: 4. CDR3 length equals 15 residues. The CDR3 loop reads CASSADRSYNSPLHF. Written as DNA, the CDR3 is TGTGCCAGCAGTGCGGACAGGTCTTATAATTCACCCCTCCACTTT.

V and J are TRBV7-2 and TRBJ2-3; possibly TRBD1 for D (6 bases). The CDR3 runs 16 residues. The germline V gene encodes CDR1 SGHTA and CDR2 FQGNSA. Trimming removed 8 bases from V and 2 bases from J, with 20 bases in between. The CDR3: CASFMGGGEHTDTQYF. In DNA form, the CDR3 reads TGTGCCAGCTTTATGGGTGGGGGCGAGCACACAGATACGCAGTATTTT.

The J gene is TRBJ1-1, the V gene TRBV29-1; D is uncertain. Germline CDR1 reads SQVTM; CDR2 reads ANQGSEA. The CDR3 loop spans 11 amino acids. Deletions cut 1 base from V and 5 bases from J, with 5 bases between. This CDR3 reads CSVEAGTEAFF. The CDR3 DNA is TGCAGCGTTGAAGCGGGTACTGAAGCTTTCTTT.

The chain couples TRBV25-1 to TRBJ1-1, with D possibly matching TRBD1 (5 bases). V was cut by 1 base and J by 8 bases, with 17 bases left in between. Germline assignment: CDR1 MGHDK and CDR2 SYGVNS. The CDR3 is 15 residues long. CDR3 DNA sequence: TGTGCCAGCAGTGAATTCGCGGACATTCCGAGGGAAGCTTTCTTT. Translated: CASSEFADIPREAFF.

This rearrangement joins TRBV6-2 or TRBV6-3 to TRBJ1-5, with 9 bases fitting TRBD1. V dropped 2 bases and J dropped 4; count of bases not matched to a gene: 3. CDR3 size: 15 residues. Germline CDR1 is MNHEY and CDR2 is SVGEGT. CDR3 sequence: CASSYGGQGNQPQHF. In DNA form, the CDR3 reads TGTGCCAGCAGTTACGGTGGACAGGGGAATCAGCCCCAGCATTTT.

The CDR3 region is CACHLGGQPQHF. The CDR3 DNA reads as TGTGCCTGCCACCTAGGAGGGCAGCCCCAGCATTTT. This chain links TRBV2 with TRBJ1-5; D unclear. The CDR3 totals 12 residues. Trimming pared 11 bases from V and 7 bases from J, leaving 15 bases between. Germline CDR1 SNHLY, CDR2 FYNNEI.

J is TRBJ1-2 and V is TRBV30; unclear D gene. The CDR3 has 11 residues. Trimming took off 0 bases at V and 6 bases at J, with 5 bases between the two ends. The V gene's germline CDR1 is GTSNPN and CDR2 SVGIG (reference sequence). In nucleotides, the CDR3 is TGTGCCTGGAGTGTACTAGATGGCTACACCTTC. Amino acids: CAWSVLDGYTF.

CDR3 DNA: TGTGCCAGCAGTCCGTATGAGAGGGAACTAGCCAAAAACATTCAGTACTTC. This gives the protein CASSPYERELAKNIQYF. The gene calls are TRBV28 and TRBJ2-4, with D possibly TRBD2 on 5 matching bases. The V gene lost 5 bases and the J gene lost 0 bases, with 17 bases spanning the gap. CDR3 length equals 17 residues. Germline V gene lookup returns CDR1 MDHEN and CDR2 SYDVKM.

The CDR3 is CAWSVPLGYTEAFF. CDR3 nucleotides: TGTGCCTGGAGTGTACCACTCGGGTACACTGAAGCTTTCTTT. The chain links TRBV30 to TRBJ1-1; no clear D. CDR1 and CDR2 from the germline V gene are GTSNPN and SVGIG (reference sequence). Trimming stripped 0 bases from V and 3 bases from J, with 11 bases between. The length of the CDR3 is 14 residues.

A few counts support this clone. The V and J genes are TRBV19 and TRBJ2-3; 10 bases are shared with TRBD2. Germline V gene data show CDR1 as LNHDA and CDR2 as SQIVND (reference sequence). V was pared by 5 bases and J by 3 bases, with 8 bases of the junction left unmatched. CDR3 length: 16 amino acids. CDR3 DNA: TGTGCCAGTAGTTTGGTGTCTAGCGGGGGAACAGATACGCAGTATTTT. Its translation is CASSLVSSGGTDTQYF.

V and J are TRBV28 and TRBJ2-3; 11 bases match TRBD2. The length of the CDR3 is 20 residues. Per germline, CDR1 MDHEN and CDR2 SYDVKM. Trimming took 8 bases from V and 4 from J; bases not matched to a gene: 23. The CDR3 DNA follows: TGTGCCAGCGTATACCGACTAGCGGGGAGGACCCCCTCGAGTCCAGATACGCAGTATTTT. Protein: CASVYRLAGRTPSSPDTQYF.

This chain joins TRBV20-1 and TRBJ1-2, with unresolved D. The germline V gene encodes CDR1 DFQATT and CDR2 SNEGSKA (reference sequence). There are 11 residues in the CDR3. The V gene lost 6 bases and the J gene lost 4 bases, with 9 bases spanning the gap. CDR3 residues: CSAGSVYGYTF. The CDR3 bases are TGCAGTGCAGGCAGCGTCTATGGCTACACCTTC.

This clone was seen more than once but under ten times. The V and J genes are TRBV5-3 and TRBJ2-3; TRBD2 matches 14 bases. TRBV5-3 is an ORF, and what it does is uncertain. V shed 4 bases, J shed 5 bases, and the junction held 3 bases outside the gene matches. This CDR3 contains 15 residues. The CDR3 DNA follows: TGTGCCAGAAGCCGCGGACTAGCGGGAGGAGATACGCAGTATTTT. Its protein product is CARSRGLAGGDTQYF.

V usage is TRBV30 and J usage is TRBJ2-1; 8 bases agree with TRBD2. There are 14 residues in the CDR3. Germline CDR1 reads GTSNPN; CDR2 reads SVGIG (reference sequence). V was pared by 4 bases and J by 1 base, with 3 bases of the junction left unmatched. This chain's CDR3 is CAWNTGGSYNEQFF. CDR3 coding DNA: TGTGCCTGGAATACGGGGGGGTCCTACAATGAGCAGTTCTTC.

V and J are TRBV9 and TRBJ2-1; 10 nucleotides agree with TRBD2. CDR3 length: 15 amino acids. Germline values: CDR1 SGDLS, CDR2 YYNGEE. J was trimmed by 6 bases and V by 1 base; bases with no gene match: 4. This CDR3 reads CASSVKEREGNEQFF. CDR3 DNA: TGTGCCAGCAGCGTAAAAGAGCGGGAGGGCAATGAGCAGTTCTTC.

The chain joins TRBV19 to TRBJ1-6, with TRBD1 matching over 8 bases. Germline V gives CDR1 LNHDA, CDR2 SQIVND (reference sequence). The CDR3 length is 16 residues. The J segment lost 11 bases and the V segment lost 3 bases, leaving 12 bases of the junction unmatched. This CDR3 reads CASSITGTGGRAPLHF. CDR3 DNA sequence: TGTGCCAGTAGTATCACCGGGACAGGCGGTCGGGCACCCCTCCACTTT.

This clone was picked up a small number of times. The V and J genes are TRBV5-6 and TRBJ1-2; D perhaps matches TRBD1 (5 bases). The germline V gene encodes CDR1 SGHDT and CDR2 YYEEEE. CDR3 size: 15 residues. V was clipped by 0 bases and J by 6 bases, with 15 bases between them. CDR3 residues: CASSLGQGSKNGYTF. CDR3 nucleotide sequence: TGTGCCAGCAGCTTGGGTCAGGGAAGTAAGAATGGCTACACCTTC.

The chain is built from TRBV5-1 and TRBJ1-3, with 9 bases that match TRBD1. Germline values: CDR1 SGHRS, CDR2 YFSETQ. V lost 3 bases and J lost 0; bases outside the gene matches: 4. The CDR3 consists of 16 residues. CDR3 bases: TGCGCCAGCAGCTGGGACAGGGTCGACTCTGGAAACACCATATATTTT. Its protein is CASSWDRVDSGNTIYF.

The gene calls are TRBV11-1 and TRBJ1-1, with unresolved D. The ends were cut back, 2 bases at V and 1 base at J, with 11 bases in the middle. Germline V gene lookup returns CDR1 SGHAT and CDR2 FQDESV (reference sequence). The CDR3 extends over 15 amino acids. The CDR3 is CASSLLTIPNTEAFF. The CDR3 DNA is TGTGCCAGCAGCTTACTCACAATCCCGAACACTGAAGCTTTCTTT. The variable domain in full, with the rest retrieved from reference TRBV11-1 and TRBJ1-1, is EAEVAQSPRYKITEKSQAVAFWCDPISGHATLYWYRQILGQGPELLVQFQDESVVDDSQLPKDRFSAERLKGVDSTLKIQPAELGDSAMYLCASSLLTIPNTEAFFGQGTRLTVV.

This clone occurred a few times. The genes are TRBV28 and TRBJ2-1, with 10 bases matching TRBD2. The CDR3 is 17 residues long. The junction had 10 bases not matched to a gene; V was cut back by 4 bases and J by 4 bases. The germline CDR1 and CDR2 sequences are MDHEN and SYDVKM. For the CDR3, the DNA is TGTGCCAGCAGTTGGGCTAGCGGGAGTATATTATACAATGAGCAGTTCTTC. This gives the protein CASSWASGSILYNEQFF.

The rearrangement uses TRBV30 and TRBJ1-5; TRBD1 matches at 8 bases. The J segment lost 8 bases and the V segment lost 5 bases, leaving 8 bases of the junction unmatched. Germline lookup yields CDR1 GTSNPN and CDR2 SVGIG (reference sequence). CDR3 size: 13 residues. In DNA form, the CDR3 reads TGTGCCTGGGACAGGGGCCTCGGAGAGCCCCAGCATTTT. It translates to CAWDRGLGEPQHF.

The chain joins TRBV29-1 to TRBJ2-3, with 7 bases identical to TRBD1. With 6 bases clipped from V and 5 bases from J, the junction kept 8 bases outside the gene matches. CDR3 length: 13 amino acids. Germline-derived CDR1 and CDR2 are SQVTM and ANQGSEA. The CDR3 spells CSVEVTGVDTQYF. CDR3 DNA: TGCAGCGTGGAGGTTACAGGGGTAGATACGCAGTATTTT.

The chain is built from TRBV11-3 and TRBJ2-1; possibly TRBD1 for D (6 bases). The CDR3 spans 17 residues. V was clipped by 0 bases and J by 2 bases, with 14 bases between them. Germline CDR1 and CDR2: SGHNT and YENEEA. The CDR3, as DNA: TGTGCCAGCAGCTTAGATGATTTACAGGGTGCCTACAATGAGCAGTTCTTC. It is translated as CASSLDDLQGAYNEQFF.